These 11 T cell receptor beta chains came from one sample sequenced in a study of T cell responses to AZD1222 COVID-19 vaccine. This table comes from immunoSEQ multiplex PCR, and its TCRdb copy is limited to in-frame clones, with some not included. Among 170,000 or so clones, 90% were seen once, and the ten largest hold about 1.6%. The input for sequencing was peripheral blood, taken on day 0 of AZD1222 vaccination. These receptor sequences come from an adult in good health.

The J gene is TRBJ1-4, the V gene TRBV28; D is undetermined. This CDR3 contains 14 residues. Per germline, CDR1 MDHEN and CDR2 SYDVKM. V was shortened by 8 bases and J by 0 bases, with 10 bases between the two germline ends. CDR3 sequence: CASGPTATNEKLFF. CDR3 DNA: TGTGCCAGCGGTCCCACTGCAACTAATGAAAAACTGTTTTTT.

Here the CDR3 reads CASSYLTGGVKNYGYTF. CDR3 bases: TGTGCCAGCAGTTACTTAACCGGGGGAGTTAAAAACTATGGCTACACCTTC. The chain joins TRBV6-2 or TRBV6-3 to TRBJ1-2; D might be TRBD1 (5 bases). From germline, CDR1 is MNHEY and CDR2 SVGEGT. The CDR3 spans 17 residues. V gave up 1 base and J gave up 2 bases, with 17 bases separating them.

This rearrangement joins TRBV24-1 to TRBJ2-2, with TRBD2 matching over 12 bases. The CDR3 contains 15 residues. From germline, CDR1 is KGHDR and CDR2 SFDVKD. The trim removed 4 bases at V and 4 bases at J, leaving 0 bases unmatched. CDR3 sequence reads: CATSETSGGTGELFF. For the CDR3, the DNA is TGTGCCACCAGTGAGACTAGCGGGGGCACCGGGGAGCTGTTTTTT.

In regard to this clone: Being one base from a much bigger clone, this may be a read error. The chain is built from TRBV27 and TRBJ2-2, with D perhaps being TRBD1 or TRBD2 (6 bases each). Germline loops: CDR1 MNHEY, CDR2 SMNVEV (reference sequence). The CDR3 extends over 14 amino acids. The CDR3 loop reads CASSSGAGIGELVF. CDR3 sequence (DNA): TGTGCCAGCAGTTCGGGGGCGGGGATCGGGGAGCTGGTTTTT.

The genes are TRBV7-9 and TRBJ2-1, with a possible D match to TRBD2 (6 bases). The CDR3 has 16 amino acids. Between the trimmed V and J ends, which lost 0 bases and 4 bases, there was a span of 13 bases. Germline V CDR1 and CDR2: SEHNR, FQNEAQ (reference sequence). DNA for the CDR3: TGTGCCAGCAGCTTAGCGCCGGTAGCGGCGTACAATGAGCAGTTCTTC. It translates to CASSLAPVAAYNEQFF.

The CDR3 nucleotides read TGTGCCAGCAGTCGGCCCATCGCTGGAAACACCATATATTTT. Translating it yields CASSRPIAGNTIYF. This chain uses TRBV6-2 or TRBV6-3 with TRBJ1-3, with no clear D. CDR1 is MNHEY, CDR2 SVGEGT, per germline. The CDR3 runs 14 residues. V was pared by 5 bases and J by 2 bases, with 10 bases between.

The CDR3 reads CASRLWNNSPLHF. CDR3 coding DNA: TGTGCCAGCAGGCTTTGGAATAATTCACCCCTCCACTTT. The chain employs TRBV3-1 (or the pseudogene TRBV3-2) and TRBJ1-6, with D hard to call. Germline V gene lookup returns CDR1 LGHDT and CDR2 YNNKEL (reference sequence). The CDR3 has 13 amino acids. V lost 6 bases and J lost 5, with 8 bases in between.

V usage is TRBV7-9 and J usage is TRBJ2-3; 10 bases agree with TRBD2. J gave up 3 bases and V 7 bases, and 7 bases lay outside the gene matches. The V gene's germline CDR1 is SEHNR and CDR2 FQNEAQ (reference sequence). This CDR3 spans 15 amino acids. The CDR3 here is CASTFGTSVTDTQYF. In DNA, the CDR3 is TGTGCCAGCACCTTCGGGACTAGCGTGACAGATACGCAGTATTTT.

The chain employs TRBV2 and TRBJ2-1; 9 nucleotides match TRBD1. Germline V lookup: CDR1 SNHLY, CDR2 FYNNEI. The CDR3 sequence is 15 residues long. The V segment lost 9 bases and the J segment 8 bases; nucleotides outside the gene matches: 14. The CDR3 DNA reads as TGTGCCAGTACTCTACAGGGGGCAACGGTCGATGAGCAGTTCTTC. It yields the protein CASTLQGATVDEQFF. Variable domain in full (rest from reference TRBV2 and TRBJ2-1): EPEVTQTPSHQVTQMGQEVILRCVPISNHLYFYWYRQILGQKVEFLVSFYNNEISEKSEIFDDQFSVERPDGSNFTLKIRSTKLEDSAMYFCASTLQGATVDEQFFGPGTRLTVL.

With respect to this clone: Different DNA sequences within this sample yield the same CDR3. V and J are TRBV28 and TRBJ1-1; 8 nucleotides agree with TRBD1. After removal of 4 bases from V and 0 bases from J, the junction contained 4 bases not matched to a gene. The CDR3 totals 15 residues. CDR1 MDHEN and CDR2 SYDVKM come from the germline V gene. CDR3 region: CASSSGTGLNTEAFF. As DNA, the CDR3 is TGTGCCAGCAGTTCGGGGACAGGTTTGAACACTGAAGCTTTCTTT.

This CDR3 is CASSPGGRTMNTGELFF. CDR3 DNA sequence: TGTGCCAGCAGCCCAGGGGGACGGACGATGAACACCGGGGAGCTGTTTTTT. The chain joins TRBV5-6 to TRBJ2-2; 7 nucleotides agree with TRBD1. CDR1 and CDR2 (germline): SGHDT, YYEEEE. The CDR3 loop spans 17 amino acids. After removal of 4 bases from V and 1 base from J, the junction contained 10 bases not matched to a gene.